One and the same sample provided the 2 T cell receptor beta chains below, sequenced in a study of blood T cell repertoires in COVID-19. Sequenced by immunoSEQ multiplex PCR; TCRdb stores in-frame clones only, minus some. Found here are approximately 490,000 clones, less than 90% of them singletons; the top ten hold more than 7.5%. Sequencing was carried out using PBMCs or T cells enriched from blood (not recorded which). These receptors were taken from a woman between 55 and 75 years old who had recovered from COVID-19.

The chain joins TRBV11-3 to TRBJ2-7, with D possibly matching TRBD1 (5 bases). This CDR3 is built from 13 residues. CDR1 is SGHNT, CDR2 YENEEA, per germline. Trimming took 5 bases from V and 7 from J, leaving 15 bases between them. The CDR3 sequence: CASSTGHLGEQYF. The CDR3 DNA follows: TGTGCCAGCAGCACCGGACACCTAGGGGAGCAGTACTTC.

The CDR3, as DNA: TGTGCCACCAGTGCAAAGGGGAAGGGATACAATGAGCAGTTCTTC. This translates into CATSAKGKGYNEQFF. The V gene is TRBV24-1, the J gene TRBJ2-1; maybe TRBD1 (5 bases). Germline CDR1 KGHDR, CDR2 SFDVKD. Trimming stripped 5 bases from V and 4 bases from J, with 14 bases between. The CDR3 contains 15 residues.